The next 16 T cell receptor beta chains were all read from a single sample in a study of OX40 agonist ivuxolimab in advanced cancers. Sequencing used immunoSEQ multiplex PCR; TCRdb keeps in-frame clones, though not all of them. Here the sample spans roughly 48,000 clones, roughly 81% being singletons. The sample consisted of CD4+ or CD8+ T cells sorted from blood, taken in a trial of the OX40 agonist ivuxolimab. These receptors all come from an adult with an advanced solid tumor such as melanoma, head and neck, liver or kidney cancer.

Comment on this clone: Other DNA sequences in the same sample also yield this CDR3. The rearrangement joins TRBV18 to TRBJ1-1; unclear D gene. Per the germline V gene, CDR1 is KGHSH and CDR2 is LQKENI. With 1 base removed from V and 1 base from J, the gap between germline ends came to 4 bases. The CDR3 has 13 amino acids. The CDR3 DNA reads TGTGCCAGCTCACCACAGGGGAACACTGAAGCTTTCTTT. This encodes CASSPQGNTEAFF.

The CDR3 loop reads CASSLIAGAGTHEQYF. The CDR3 bases are TGTGCCAGCAGCTTAATAGCGGGAGCCGGGACCCACGAGCAGTACTTC. The V call is TRBV7-2, the J call TRBJ2-5, with 9 bases matching TRBD2. TRBJ2-7 matches the DNA end more closely, so the J call is doubtful. Germline loops: CDR1 SGHTA, CDR2 FQGNSA. There are 16 residues in the CDR3.

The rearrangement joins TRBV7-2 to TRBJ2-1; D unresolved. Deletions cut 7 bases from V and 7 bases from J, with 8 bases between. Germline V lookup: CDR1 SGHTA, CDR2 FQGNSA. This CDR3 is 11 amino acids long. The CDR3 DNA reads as TGTGCCAGCAACAGAGAGAATGAGCAGTTCTTC. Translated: CASNRENEQFF.

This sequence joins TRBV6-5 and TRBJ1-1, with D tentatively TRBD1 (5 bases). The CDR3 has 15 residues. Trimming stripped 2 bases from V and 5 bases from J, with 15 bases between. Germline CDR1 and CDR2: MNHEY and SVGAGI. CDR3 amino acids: CASSYGGEDGTEAFF. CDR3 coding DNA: TGTGCCAGCAGTTACGGGGGGGAGGATGGTACTGAAGCTTTCTTT.

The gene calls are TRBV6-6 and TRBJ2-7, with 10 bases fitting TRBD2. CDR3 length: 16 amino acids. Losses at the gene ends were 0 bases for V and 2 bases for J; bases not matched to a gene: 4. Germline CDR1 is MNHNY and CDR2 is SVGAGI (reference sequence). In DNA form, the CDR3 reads TGTGCCAGCAGTTACTCGGCTAGCGGGAGTCCCTACGAGCAGTACTTC. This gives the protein CASSYSASGSPYEQYF.

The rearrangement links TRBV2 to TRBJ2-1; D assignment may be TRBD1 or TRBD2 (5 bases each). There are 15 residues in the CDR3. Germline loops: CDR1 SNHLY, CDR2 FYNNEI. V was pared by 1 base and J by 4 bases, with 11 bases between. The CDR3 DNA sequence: TGTGCCAGCAGTGAAGGGGACGCCTCTTACAATGAGCAGTTCTTC. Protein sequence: CASSEGDASYNEQFF.

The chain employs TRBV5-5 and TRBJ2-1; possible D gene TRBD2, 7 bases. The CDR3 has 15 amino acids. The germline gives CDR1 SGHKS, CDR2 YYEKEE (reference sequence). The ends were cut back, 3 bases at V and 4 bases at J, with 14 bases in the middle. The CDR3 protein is CASSWGASGYNEQFF. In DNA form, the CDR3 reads TGTGCCAGCAGCTGGGGGGCTAGCGGATACAATGAGCAGTTCTTC.

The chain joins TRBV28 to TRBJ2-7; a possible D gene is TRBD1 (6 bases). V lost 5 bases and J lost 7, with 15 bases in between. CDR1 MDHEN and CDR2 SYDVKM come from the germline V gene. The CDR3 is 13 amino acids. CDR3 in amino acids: CASSGTGSREQYF. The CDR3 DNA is TGTGCCAGCAGTGGAACAGGGTCCAGGGAGCAGTACTTC. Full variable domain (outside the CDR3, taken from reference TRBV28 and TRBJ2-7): DVKVTQSSRYLVKRTGEKVFLECVQDMDHENMFWYRQDPGLGLRLIYFSYDVKMKEKGDIPEGYSVSREKKERFSLILESASTNQTSMYLCASSGTGSREQYFGPGTRLTVT.

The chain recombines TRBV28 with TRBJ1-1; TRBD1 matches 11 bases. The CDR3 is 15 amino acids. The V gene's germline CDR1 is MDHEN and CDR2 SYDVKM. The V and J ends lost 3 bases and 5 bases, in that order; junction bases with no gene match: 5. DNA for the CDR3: TGTGCCAGCAGTTTGGACAGGGGGCGCGGGACTGAAGCTTTCTTT. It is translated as CASSLDRGRGTEAFF.

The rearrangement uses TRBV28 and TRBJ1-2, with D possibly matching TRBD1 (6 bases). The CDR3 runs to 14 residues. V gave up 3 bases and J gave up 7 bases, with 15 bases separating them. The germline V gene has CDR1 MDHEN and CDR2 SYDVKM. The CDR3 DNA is TGTGCCAGCAGTTTGGGGGGGCAGGTTAGTGGCTACACCTTC. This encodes CASSLGGQVSGYTF.

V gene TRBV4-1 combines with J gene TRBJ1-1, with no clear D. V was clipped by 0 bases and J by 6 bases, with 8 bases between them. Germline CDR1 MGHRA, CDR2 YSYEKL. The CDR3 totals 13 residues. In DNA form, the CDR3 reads TGCGCCAGCAGCCAAGATTGGGCTTCTGAAGCTTTCTTT. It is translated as CASSQDWASEAFF.

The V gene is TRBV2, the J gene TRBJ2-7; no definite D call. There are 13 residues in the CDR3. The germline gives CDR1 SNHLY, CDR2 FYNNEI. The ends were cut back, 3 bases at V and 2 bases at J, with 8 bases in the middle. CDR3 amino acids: CASSDQVTYEQYF. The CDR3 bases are TGTGCCAGCAGTGATCAGGTTACCTACGAGCAGTACTTC.

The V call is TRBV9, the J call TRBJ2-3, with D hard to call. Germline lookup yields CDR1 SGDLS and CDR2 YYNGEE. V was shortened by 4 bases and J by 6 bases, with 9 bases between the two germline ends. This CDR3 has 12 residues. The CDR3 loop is CASSTQGDTQYF. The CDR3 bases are TGTGCCAGCAGCACCCAAGGTGATACGCAGTATTTT.

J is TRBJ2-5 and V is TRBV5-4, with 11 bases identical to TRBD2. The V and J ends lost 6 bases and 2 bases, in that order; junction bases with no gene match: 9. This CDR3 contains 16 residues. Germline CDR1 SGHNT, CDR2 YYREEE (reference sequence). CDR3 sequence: CASTSGRIVGQETQYF. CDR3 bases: TGTGCCAGCACTAGCGGGAGGATTGTGGGTCAAGAGACCCAGTACTTC.

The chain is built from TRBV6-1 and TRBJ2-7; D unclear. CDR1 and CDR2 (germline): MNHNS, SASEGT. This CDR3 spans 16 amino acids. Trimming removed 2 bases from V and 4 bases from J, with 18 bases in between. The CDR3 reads CASSEFGTRGIYEQYF. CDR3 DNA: TGTGCCAGCAGTGAATTTGGCACAAGAGGAATATACGAGCAGTACTTC.

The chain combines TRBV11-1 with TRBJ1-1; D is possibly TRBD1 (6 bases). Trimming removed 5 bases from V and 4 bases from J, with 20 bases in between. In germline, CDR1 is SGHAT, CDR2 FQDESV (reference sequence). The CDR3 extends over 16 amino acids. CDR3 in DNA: TGTGCCAGCAGCCGACAAGGGGGGGGCAAGAGCACTGAAGCTTTCTTT. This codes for CASSRQGGGKSTEAFF.